The TCR beta chain under discussion was sequenced for a study of cytomegalovirus exposure and HLA in healthy donors. Overall study context: A subsequent analysis stated that the roughly 120 validation repertoires were run on the same platform as the roughly 700 first-cohort repertoires. Whole-study findings and limits: The study found most TCR sequences rare, yet found some public TCRs in many donors.

The CDR3 loop spans 12 amino acids. The germline V gene has CDR1 LGHNA and CDR2 YNFKEQ. The V and J ends lost 7 bases and 0 bases respectively, with 4 bases between them. With respect to this clone: Its antigen is unknown.

TCRdb's table, derived via immunoSEQ multiplex PCR, lists solely in-frame clones and lacks some. The data hold under 200,000 clones, with roughly nine tenths observed a single time. The sample taken for sequencing was PBMCs. The chain recombines TRBV4-2 with TRBJ1-3; D is uncertain. This receptor was identified in a woman aged 18-35 years in good health and CMV-seropositive. Written as DNA, the CDR3 is TGTGCCAGCACCCTCTCTGGAAACACCATATATTTT. As protein: CASTLSGNTIYF.